A single sample is the source of the 21 T cell receptor beta chains below, sequenced in a study of blood T cell repertoires in COVID-19. The repertoire was sequenced with immunoSEQ multiplex PCR; TCRdb's copy has only in-frame clones and lacks some. Of tens of thousands of clones in the sample, around 87% were seen once. The sequencing sample was made of peripheral blood. All receptors derive from a young man with active or convalescent COVID-19.

V usage is TRBV7-2 and J usage is TRBJ2-5; D ambiguous. Trimming left V 1 base short and J 2 bases short, with 5 bases between. Germline V lookup: CDR1 SGHTA, CDR2 FQGNSA. CDR3 length: 13 residues. The CDR3 loop is CASSLDYQETQYF. The CDR3, as DNA: TGTGCCAGCAGCTTAGACTATCAAGAGACCCAGTACTTC. The whole variable domain, filled in from reference TRBV7-2 and TRBJ2-5, reads GAGVSQSPSNKVTEKGKDVELRCDPISGHTALYWYRQSLGQGLEFLIYFQGNSAPDKSGLPSDRFSAERTGGSVSTLTIQRTQQEDSAVYLCASSLDYQETQYFGPGTRLLVL.

V gene TRBV6-5 combines with J gene TRBJ2-5; 7 nucleotides align to TRBD1. The V segment lost 8 bases and the J segment 4 bases; nucleotides outside the gene matches: 7. CDR1 is MNHEY and CDR2 is SVGAGI in the germline V gene. The CDR3 length is 13 residues. Here the CDR3 reads CASGRAGGETQYF. The CDR3, as DNA: TGTGCCAGCGGCAGGGCAGGGGGAGAGACCCAGTACTTC.

The chain combines TRBV21-1 with TRBJ1-2. TRBV21-1 is classified as a pseudogene. The CDR3 loop spans 13 amino acids. CDR3 sequence reads: CASSKDGRSGYTF. The CDR3, as DNA: TGTGCCAGCAGCAAAGACGGGAGGAGTGGCTACACCTTC.

The rearrangement links TRBV6-5 to TRBJ2-3, with D perhaps TRBD1 (7 bases). V lost 7 bases and J 4 bases, leaving 18 bases between the germline ends. The CDR3 covers 15 residues. From germline, CDR1 is MNHEY and CDR2 SVGAGI. The CDR3 coding sequence is TGTGCCAGCACCCCCATCAGGGGGAGGTCAGATACGCAGTATTTT. Protein product: CASTPIRGRSDTQYF.

This chain joins TRBV14 and TRBJ1-2, with 9 bases identical to TRBD1. CDR3 size: 15 residues. The V gene's germline CDR1 is SGHDN and CDR2 FVKESK. The V and J ends lost 3 bases and 3 bases, in that order; junction bases with no gene match: 5. CDR3 coding DNA: TGTGCCAGCAGCCAGTACAGGGGGCTATACTATGGCTACACCTTC. Its translation: CASSQYRGLYYGYTF.

V and J are TRBV18 and TRBJ1-6; D is ambiguous. V shed 2 bases and J shed 0 bases, with 5 bases lying between them. This CDR3 contains 15 residues. Germline lookup yields CDR1 KGHSH and CDR2 LQKENI. Here the CDR3 reads CASSPESSYNSPLHF. The CDR3 region has the DNA TGTGCCAGCTCACCAGAGAGCTCCTATAATTCACCCCTCCACTTT.

This clone has just one count. This sequence joins TRBV27 and TRBJ2-1; maybe TRBD2 (6 bases). Germline V gene sequence: CDR1 MNHEY, CDR2 SMNVEV (reference sequence). The CDR3 loop spans 13 amino acids. V dropped 4 bases and J dropped 9 bases, with 13 bases sitting between them. The DNA of the CDR3 is TGTGCCAGCAGTTGGCGGGGCGTGGGTGAGCAGTTCTTC. Protein product: CASSWRGVGEQFF.

The rearrangement links TRBV7-9 to TRBJ1-6; D not resolved. Trimming took off 5 bases at V and 4 bases at J, with 3 bases between the two ends. From germline, CDR1 is SEHNR and CDR2 FQNEAQ (reference sequence). The CDR3 runs 12 residues. CDR3 amino acids: CASSAYNSPLHF. The DNA for the CDR3 is TGTGCCAGCAGCGCGTATAATTCACCCCTCCACTTT.

The V and J genes are TRBV10-2 and TRBJ2-2; 11 nucleotides align to TRBD2. J lost 5 bases, V lost 6 bases, and 5 bases had no gene match. CDR1 and CDR2 from the germline V gene are WSHSY and SAAADI. This CDR3 has 15 amino acids. The CDR3 DNA is TGCGCCAGCAGCAGACTAGCGGGACAAACCGGGGAGCTGTTTTTT. This codes for CASSRLAGQTGELFF.

The chain is built from TRBV7-9 and TRBJ1-1; D possibly corresponds to TRBD1 (5 bases). CDR3 size: 15 residues. The ends were cut back, 4 bases at V and 0 bases at J, with 12 bases in the middle. The V gene's germline CDR1 is SEHNR and CDR2 FQNEAQ (reference sequence). CDR3 nucleotides: TGTGCCAGCAGCTCGACGGGGGGGATGAACACTGAAGCTTTCTTT. Translated, it gives CASSSTGGMNTEAFF. The whole variable domain, remainder taken from reference TRBV7-9 and TRBJ1-1, is DTGVSQNPRHKITKRGQNVTFRCDPISEHNRLYWYRQTLGQGPEFLTYFQNEAQLEKSRLLSDRFSAERPKGSFSTLEIQRTEQGDSAMYLCASSSTGGMNTEAFFGQGTRLTVV.

The rearrangement joins TRBV7-2 to TRBJ1-1, with D uncertain. The V end lost 3 bases, the J end lost 5 bases, and 13 bases lay between the germline ends. The germline V gene has CDR1 SGHTA and CDR2 FQGNSA. The CDR3 contains 14 residues. The CDR3, as DNA: TGTGCCAGCAGCTTCGCTGAGGGAAGAACTGAAGCTTTCTTT. Its protein product is CASSFAEGRTEAFF.

The rearrangement joins TRBV19 to TRBJ1-2; TRBD1 matches at 10 bases. V trimming: 7 bases; J trimming: 7 bases; junction bases outside the gene matches: 9. Germline CDR1 and CDR2: LNHDA and SQIVND (reference sequence). The CDR3 loop spans 14 amino acids. The CDR3 sequence is CASKQTGGVSGYTF. CDR3 DNA sequence: TGTGCCAGTAAGCAGACAGGGGGCGTCTCTGGCTACACCTTC. Full variable domain (remainder filled in from reference TRBV19 and TRBJ1-2): DGGITQSPKYLFRKEGQNVTLSCEQNLNHDAMYWYRQDPGQGLRLIYYSQIVNDFQKGDIAEGYSVSREKKESFPLTVTSAQKNPTAFYLCASKQTGGVSGYTFGSGTRLTVV.

This sequence joins TRBV5-6 and TRBJ1-2; no clear D. Trimming removed 0 bases at V and 4 bases at J, with 7 bases between. Germline CDR1 is SGHDT and CDR2 is YYEEEE. This CDR3 contains 13 residues. The DNA for the CDR3 is TGTGCCAGCAGCTTGGTGGGGAGCTATGGCTACACCTTC. Translating gives CASSLVGSYGYTF.

The chain couples TRBV7-6 to TRBJ2-7, with 9 bases lining up with TRBD1. CDR3 length equals 12 residues. The germline gives CDR1 SGHVS, CDR2 FNYEAQ. With V trimmed by 10 bases and J by 3 bases, 4 bases remained unmatched. The CDR3 spells CATRQGDYEQYV. CDR3 nucleotide sequence: TGTGCCACCCGACAGGGGGACTACGAGCAGTACGTC.

The V call is TRBV7-9, the J call TRBJ1-2; 9 bases are shared with TRBD1. The V segment lost 1 base and the J segment 4 bases; nucleotides outside the gene matches: 7. This CDR3 spans 16 amino acids. Per the germline V gene, CDR1 is SEHNR and CDR2 is FQNEAQ (reference sequence). CDR3 DNA: TGTGCCAGCAGCTTAGGGACAGGGGCGTGGGCCTATGGCTACACCTTC. Translated: CASSLGTGAWAYGYTF. The entire variable domain, with the rest obtained from reference TRBV7-9 and TRBJ1-2, is as follows: DTGVSQNPRHKITKRGQNVTFRCDPISEHNRLYWYRQTLGQGPEFLTYFQNEAQLEKSRLLSDRFSAERPKGSFSTLEIQRTEQGDSAMYLCASSLGTGAWAYGYTFGSGTRLTVV.

Remarks on this clone: At one end, the junction sequence differs from germline, possibly due to a read error. The CDR3 DNA sequence: TGTGCCAGCAGCTTAGGCGGGACACCTCAGTGTTTC. As protein: CASSLGGTPQCF. The chain is built from TRBV13 and TRBJ2-7, with D perhaps TRBD1 (6 bases). This CDR3 contains 12 residues. From germline, CDR1 is PRHDT and CDR2 FYEKMQ (reference sequence).

V usage is TRBV29-1 and J usage is TRBJ1-1; 11 nucleotides align to TRBD1. CDR3 length: 15 residues. J lost 0 bases, V lost 4 bases, and 4 bases had no gene match. The germline CDR1 and CDR2 sequences are SQVTM and ANQGSEA. The CDR3 nucleotides read TGCAGCGTTGGGGGGACAGGGGGTCTGAACACTGAAGCTTTCTTT. This encodes CSVGGTGGLNTEAFF.

This clone was detected only once. The chain carries TRBV19 and TRBJ2-2; 7 nucleotides match TRBD1. The germline V gene encodes CDR1 LNHDA and CDR2 SQIVND (reference sequence). The V and J ends lost 7 bases and 7 bases, in that order; junction bases with no gene match: 6. The CDR3 length is 13 residues. The CDR3 spells CASKRGLDGELFF. In DNA form, the CDR3 reads TGTGCCAGTAAGAGGGGGCTCGACGGGGAGCTGTTTTTT.

This clone was seen only a few times. This chain links TRBV30 with TRBJ1-2, with 7 bases aligning to TRBD1. Germline V gene data show CDR1 as GTSNPN and CDR2 as SVGIG (reference sequence). V lost 1 base, J lost 6 bases, and 5 bases stayed unmatched. CDR3 size: 13 residues. Here the CDR3 reads CAWSGDSGHGYTF. In DNA form, the CDR3 reads TGTGCCTGGAGTGGGGACAGCGGGCATGGCTACACCTTC. Together with reference TRBV30 and TRBJ1-2, the CDR3 gives the full variable domain: SQTIHQWPATLVQPVGSPLSLECTVEGTSNPNLYWYRQAAGRGLQLLFYSVGIGQISSEVPQNLSASRPQDRQFILSSKKLLLSDSGFYLCAWSGDSGHGYTFGSGTRLTVV.

This rearrangement joins TRBV5-1 to TRBJ2-3; D remains ambiguous. Trimming pared 2 bases from V and 2 bases from J, leaving 3 bases between. Germline V lookup: CDR1 SGHRS, CDR2 YFSETQ. The CDR3 is 12 amino acids. This chain's CDR3 is CASSFHTDTQYF. The CDR3 region has the DNA TGCGCCAGCAGCTTTCACACAGATACGCAGTATTTT.

This chain links TRBV29-1 with TRBJ1-1, with a possible D match to TRBD1 (6 bases). Germline V gene data show CDR1 as SQVTM and CDR2 as ANQGSEA. V lost 3 bases to trimming and J lost 3 bases, with 14 bases between them. The CDR3 is 14 amino acids. The CDR3 DNA is TGCAGCGTTGACCCCGACAGGTTTCACACTGAAGCTTTCTTT. Translated: CSVDPDRFHTEAFF. The full variable domain, completed using reference TRBV29-1 and TRBJ1-1, is SAVISQKPSRDICQRGTSLTIQCQVDSQVTMMFWYRQQPGQSLTLIATANQGSEATYESGFVIDKFPISRPNLTFSTLTVSNMSPEDSSIYLCSVDPDRFHTEAFFGQGTRLTVV.